These 21 T cell receptor beta chains originate from one sample sequenced in a study of vaccination effects on CD4 cells after COVID-19. No antigen has been identified for these receptors. Before any sequencing was done, the ViraFEST assay used viral peptide pools to expand antigen-specific CD4+ T cells. Scientists isolated CD4+ T cells after an approximately 9-day culture period ended. Vaccine recipients had no previous SARS-CoV-2 infection; their nucleocapsid antibodies were negative. Measured with immunoSEQ multiplex PCR; TCRdb has only the in-frame clones, and not every one. The data show about 41,000 clones, 77% seen once. This specimen was CD4+ T cells from PBMCs cultured with HCoV-NL63 spike peptides, taken before COVID-19 vaccination. The receptors come from a human donor who received a COVID-19 vaccine.

The rearrangement uses TRBV2 and TRBJ1-1; D is undetermined. CDR1 and CDR2 (germline): SNHLY, FYNNEI. V was shortened by 7 bases and J by 7 bases, with 19 bases between the two germline ends. The CDR3 is 14 amino acids. The CDR3 loop is CASTSNYGLGEAFF. CDR3 sequence (DNA): TGTGCCAGCACTTCGAATTACGGATTGGGTGAAGCTTTCTTT. The complete variable domain, with remaining parts taken from reference TRBV2 and TRBJ1-1, reads EPEVTQTPSHQVTQMGQEVILRCVPISNHLYFYWYRQILGQKVEFLVSFYNNEISEKSEIFDDQFSVERPDGSNFTLKIRSTKLEDSAMYFCASTSNYGLGEAFFGQGTRLTVV.

In this sample, this clone turned up a few times. A junction end diverges from the germline sequence, so it may reflect a read error. This rearrangement joins TRBV5-1 to TRBJ2-2; maybe TRBD2 (6 bases). The CDR3 spans 15 residues. Germline CDR1 and CDR2: SGHRS and YFSETQ. This CDR3 is CASSLAEGNSGELFF. CDR3 sequence (DNA): TGCGCCAGCAGCTTGGCGGAGGGGAACAGCGGGGAGCTGTTTTTT.

This rearrangement joins TRBV2 to TRBJ2-1; tentatively, D is TRBD1 or TRBD2 (5 bases each). The V gene's germline CDR1 is SNHLY and CDR2 FYNNEI. The V end was cut by 11 bases, the J end by 8 bases, with 16 bases between. This CDR3 is built from 12 residues. CDR3 nucleotide sequence: TGTGCCCGAGGGGTTTATAGGGATGAGCAGTTCTTC. Amino acids: CARGVYRDEQFF.

The rearrangement joins TRBV21-1 to TRBJ1-5; the table's D call TRBD1 went unverified against the DNA. TRBV21-1 is classified as a pseudogene. The CDR3 consists of 17 residues. CDR3 amino acids: CASSATDRGFDNQPQHF. Here the CDR3 DNA reads TGTGCCAGCAGCGCCACTGACAGGGGCTTTGACAATCAGCCCCAGCATTTT.

The V and J genes are TRBV2 and TRBJ1-2; the D is unclear. This CDR3 contains 15 residues. Trimming pared 7 bases from V and 5 bases from J, leaving 20 bases between. Germline CDR1 reads SNHLY; CDR2 reads FYNNEI. CDR3 residues: CASIKDVAAEYGYTF. CDR3 DNA: TGTGCCAGCATTAAAGATGTGGCAGCCGAATATGGCTACACCTTC.

The chain is built from TRBV6-1 and TRBJ1-1, with TRBD1 matching 8 bases. Trimming cost V 3 bases and J 4 bases; bases outside gene matches: 4. The CDR3 extends over 14 amino acids. The V gene's germline CDR1 is MNHNS and CDR2 SASEGT. The DNA of the CDR3 is TGTGCCAGCAGTGACGACAGGGGAAGCACTGAAGCTTTCTTT. Translating it yields CASSDDRGSTEAFF.

The rearrangement links TRBV19 to TRBJ1-1; D is ambiguous. This CDR3 is built from 13 residues. The V gene lost 7 bases and the J gene lost 1 base, with 10 bases spanning the gap. The V gene's germline CDR1 is LNHDA and CDR2 SQIVND (reference sequence). CDR3 bases: TGTGCCAGTATCGGGAGAGCGAACACTGAAGCTTTCTTT. Protein: CASIGRANTEAFF.

The chain uses TRBV3-1 (or the pseudogene TRBV3-2) and TRBJ1-2; D is ambiguous. Germline CDR1 reads LGHDT; CDR2 reads YNNKEL (reference sequence). V lost 0 bases to trimming and J lost 4 bases, with 12 bases between them. The length of the CDR3 is 15 residues. This CDR3 reads CASSQDLSTFYGYTF. CDR3 nucleotide sequence: TGTGCCAGCAGCCAAGACCTCTCGACATTCTATGGCTACACCTTC.

The J gene is TRBJ1-3, the V gene TRBV9, with TRBD1 as a possible D gene (5 bases). The CDR3 is 16 residues long. Between the trimmed V and J ends, which lost 2 bases and 4 bases, there was a span of 16 bases. Germline lookup yields CDR1 SGDLS and CDR2 YYNGEE. The CDR3 reads CASSVEGRVGGNTIYF. DNA for the CDR3: TGTGCCAGCAGCGTCGAAGGCAGGGTGGGAGGAAACACCATATATTTT.

This clone has just a few counts. The chain couples TRBV18 to TRBJ1-4; 7 bases line up with TRBD1. The V gene's germline CDR1 is KGHSH and CDR2 LQKENI. The CDR3 totals 15 residues. V lost 6 bases and J lost 8; bases outside the gene matches: 12. The chain's CDR3 is CASSQSTGRVEKLFF. Here the CDR3 DNA reads TGTGCCAGCTCTCAATCGACAGGGAGGGTGGAAAAACTGTTTTTT.

J is TRBJ1-1 and V is TRBV5-1; 7 bases line up with TRBD1. V gave up 0 bases and J gave up 0 bases; unmatched junction bases: 5. CDR1 is SGHRS, CDR2 YFSETQ, per germline. This CDR3 comprises 16 residues. CDR3 sequence reads: CASSLEPGQLNTEAFF. CDR3 bases: TGCGCCAGCAGCTTGGAACCGGGACAGCTGAACACTGAAGCTTTCTTT.

This clone was detected a few times. The chain employs TRBV4-1 and TRBJ1-1, with D possibly matching TRBD1 (5 bases). This CDR3 has 15 residues. Germline loops: CDR1 MGHRA, CDR2 YSYEKL. Between the trimmed V and J ends, which lost 6 bases and 0 bases, there was a span of 14 bases. In DNA form, the CDR3 reads TGCGCCAGCAGGGTCAGGGACTTCATGAACACTGAAGCTTTCTTT. Translated: CASRVRDFMNTEAFF.

This clone appeared once. The chain employs TRBV29-1 and TRBJ1-2; D is unclear. V shed 0 bases and J shed 4 bases, with 12 bases lying between them. The germline CDR1 and CDR2 sequences are SQVTM and ANQGSEA. The CDR3 is 14 residues long. CDR3 residues: CSVEDDETLYGYTF. CDR3 DNA sequence: TGCAGCGTTGAAGATGATGAGACACTCTATGGCTACACCTTC.

The CDR3 nucleotides read TGTGCCAGCAGCTTGTCGGACAGGGGGCTTAACGGGGAGCTGTTTTTT. Translating it yields CASSLSDRGLNGELFF. The chain carries TRBV5-5 and TRBJ2-2; 11 nucleotides align to TRBD1. V gave up 1 base and J gave up 7 bases; unmatched junction bases: 6. The CDR3 spans 16 residues. CDR1 and CDR2 (germline): SGHKS, YYEKEE (reference sequence).

The genes are TRBV7-3 and TRBJ2-3, with 10 bases aligning to TRBD1. CDR3 length: 16 amino acids. Germline V lookup: CDR1 SGHTA, CDR2 FQGTGA. V was clipped by 4 bases and J by 6 bases; unmatched bases: 10. The chain's CDR3 is CASSSGAGTGEDTQYF. The CDR3 coding sequence is TGTGCCAGCAGCTCGGGAGCCGGGACAGGGGAGGATACGCAGTATTTT. The whole variable domain, filled in from reference TRBV7-3 and TRBJ2-3, reads GAGVSQTPSNKVTEKGKYVELRCDPISGHTALYWYRQSLGQGPEFLIYFQGTGAADDSGLPNDRFFAVRPEGSVSTLKIQRTERGDSAVYLCASSSGAGTGEDTQYFGPGTRLTVL.

This clone was seen only a few times. This chain links TRBV28 with TRBJ2-2, with a weak D call TRBD2 (6 bases). The germline V gene has CDR1 MDHEN and CDR2 SYDVKM. V was clipped by 3 bases and J by 4 bases, with 9 bases between them. The CDR3 totals 14 residues. CDR3 region: CASSFAGITGELFF. CDR3 nucleotide sequence: TGTGCCAGCAGTTTTGCGGGGATCACCGGGGAGCTGTTTTTT.

V and J are TRBV5-1 and TRBJ1-2; D not certain. Germline CDR1 reads SGHRS; CDR2 reads YFSETQ. Trimming removed 0 bases from V and 4 bases from J, with 7 bases in between. CDR3 size: 13 residues. The CDR3 nucleotides read TGCGCCAGCAGCTTGGAACAGAGCTATGGCTACACCTTC. As protein: CASSLEQSYGYTF.

This chain connects TRBV5-4 to TRBJ2-4, with D perhaps matching TRBD2 (5 bases). The V gene lost 4 bases and the J gene lost 3 bases, with 17 bases spanning the gap. The CDR3 loop spans 16 amino acids. Germline V gene sequence: CDR1 SGHNT, CDR2 YYREEE (reference sequence). The CDR3 DNA reads as TGTGCCAGCAGCGTCGGGCCTCCCAGCGGCAAAAACATTCAGTACTTC. This gives the protein CASSVGPPSGKNIQYF.

The chain couples TRBV3-1 (or the pseudogene TRBV3-2) to TRBJ2-1, with D unclear. Germline CDR1 is LGHDT and CDR2 is YNNKEL (reference sequence). This CDR3 region has 12 residues. The V end was cut by 1 base, the J end by 9 bases, with 7 bases between. The CDR3 nucleotides read TGTGCCAGCAGCCAAGGGACGGTTGAGCAGTTCTTC. It specifies CASSQGTVEQFF.

V and J are TRBV9 and TRBJ2-5, with 7 bases that match TRBD1. Germline CDR1 and CDR2: SGDLS and YYNGEE. V shed 4 bases, J shed 5 bases, and the junction held 8 bases outside the gene matches. The CDR3 is 14 residues long. CDR3 DNA: TGTGCCAGCAGCCCGAGACAGGGTATGGAGACCCAGTACTTC. Protein: CASSPRQGMETQYF.

J is TRBJ1-1 and V is TRBV30; TRBD1 is a possible D gene (6 bases). V dropped 4 bases and J dropped 3 bases, with 18 bases sitting between them. The CDR3 has 15 amino acids. In germline, CDR1 is GTSNPN, CDR2 SVGIG (reference sequence). The CDR3 loop reads CAWNPPARGDTEAFF. For the CDR3, the DNA is TGTGCCTGGAATCCCCCCGCTAGGGGGGACACTGAAGCTTTCTTT.